This entry describes one T cell receptor beta chain. Clinical history as reported by participants underpinned cohort assignment. Per the authors' pipeline: Cell counts per sample came from amplifying reference gene primers. Produced via immunoSEQ multiplex PCR; TCRdb's table is partial and in-frame only. That table supplies the V and J calls and clone size; D and trimming were determined from the DNA. The sample contains a few hundred thousand clones, roughly nine tenths of which appear only once. The data were obtained in a study of blood T cell repertoires in COVID-19. The CDR3 is 13 amino acids. Germline CDR1 and CDR2: SNHLY and FYNNEI. V was cut by 7 bases and J by 0 bases, with 7 bases left in between.

The sequencing sample was made of PBMCs or T cells enriched from blood (not recorded which). J is TRBJ1-5 and V is TRBV2; D remains unclear. The sequence came from a woman in her twenties or thirties who had recovered from COVID-19. CDR3 nucleotides: TGTGCCAGCAACCGAGATAGCAATCAGCCCCAGCATTTT. Translation gives CASNRDSNQPQHF.